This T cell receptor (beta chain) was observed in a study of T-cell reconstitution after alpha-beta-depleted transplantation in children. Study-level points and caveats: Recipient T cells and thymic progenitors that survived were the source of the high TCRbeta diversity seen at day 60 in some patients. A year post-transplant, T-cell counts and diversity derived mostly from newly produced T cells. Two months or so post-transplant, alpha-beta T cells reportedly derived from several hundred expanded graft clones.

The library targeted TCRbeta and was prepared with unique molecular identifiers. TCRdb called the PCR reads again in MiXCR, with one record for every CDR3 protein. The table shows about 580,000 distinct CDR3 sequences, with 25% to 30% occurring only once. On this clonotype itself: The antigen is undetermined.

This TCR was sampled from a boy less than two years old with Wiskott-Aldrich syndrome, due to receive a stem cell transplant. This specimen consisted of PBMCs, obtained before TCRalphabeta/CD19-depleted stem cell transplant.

The CDR3 nucleotides are TGTGCCAGCAGCCCCGCCTCGGCGGGCCCCGATACGCAGTATTTT. Translation gives CASSPASAGPDTQYF. The chain combines TRBV6-2 or TRBV6-3 with TRBJ2-3; possibly TRBD2 for D (5 bases). Germline CDR1 is MNHEY and CDR2 is SVGEGT. CDR3 length: 15 residues. V gave up 6 bases and J gave up 6 bases, with 19 bases separating them.